The clone carrying this TCR beta chain was picked up many times. The CDR3 covers 16 residues. CDR1 SQVTM and CDR2 ANQGSEA come from the germline V gene. Trimming pared 3 bases from V and 1 base from J, leaving 18 bases between. TCRdb re-called the RT-PCR reads with MiXCR, one entry per CDR3 protein. The profile covers fewer than 800,000 distinct CDR3 sequences, with approximately 15% appearing a single time and about 3.9% taken by the ten largest. V gene TRBV29-1 combines with J gene TRBJ2-5; D is undetermined. Specimen: memory CD4+ T cells from blood. The source of this sequence is a female donor in good health, serving as a healthy control. The CDR3 loop is CSVEGDDDVLQETQYF. CDR3 coding DNA: TGCAGCGTTGAGGGTGACGATGACGTTCTCCAAGAGACCCAGTACTTC.